A selection of T cell receptor beta chains follows, all from one sample in a study of T cells in Graves' hyperthyroidism and ophthalmopathy. MiXCR, applied by TCRdb to the multiplex PCR reads, yields one record per CDR3 protein. Here the sample spans 380,000 or so distinct CDR3 sequences, about 13% being singletons. Sequenced: blood. Every receptor here comes from a man younger than 40 with Graves' hyperthyroidism that later progressed to Graves' ophthalmopathy. Both conserved end residues are part of each CDR3. A D gene is named only where the DNA matches it firmly. Only part of the rows carry a size: once, few, many, or a class if the clone is expanded.

D	V	J	size	CDR3	DNA
.	TRBV5-1	TRBJ2-7	few	CASSLNAGYEQYF	TGCGCCAGCAGCCTTAACGCGGGCTACGAGCAGTACTTC
.	TRBV7-3	TRBJ1-4	many	CASTRPTWDGKEKLFF	TGTGCCAGCACCCGACCTACCTGGGACGGCAAAGAAAAACTGTTTTTT
TRBD1	TRBV28	TRBJ1-3	many	CASRGQINSGNTIYF	TGTGCCAGCAGGGGACAGATAAACTCTGGAAACACCATATATTTT
.	TRBV28	TRBJ1-6	many	CASSPAGHNSPLHF	TGTGCCAGCAGCCCTGCGGGACATAATTCACCCCTCCACTTT
TRBD2	TRBV5-5	TRBJ2-1	many	CASSLEAAGAYNEQFF	TGTGCCAGCAGCTTGGAGGCAGCGGGGGCCTACAATGAGCAGTTCTTC
.	TRBV7-2	TRBJ1-6	many	CASSLHRDSPLHF	TGTGCCAGCAGCTTACACAGGGATTCACCCCTCCACTTT
.	TRBV28	TRBJ1-5	many	CASSLLNQPQHF	TGTGCCAGCAGTTTACTGAATCAGCCCCAGCATTTT
TRBD2	TRBV6-1	TRBJ2-2	many	CASSSGGLTGELFF	TGTGCCAGCAGTTCGGGGGGGCTTACCGGGGAGCTGTTTTTT
.	TRBV2	TRBJ2-7	many	CASMGTERGEQYF	TGTGCCAGCATGGGGACCGAGAGGGGCGAGCAGTACTTC
.	TRBV27	TRBJ2-5	many	CASSSPLRAQYF	TGTGCCAGCAGTTCACCGCTACGGGCCCAGTACTTC
.	TRBV5-1	TRBJ1-2	.	CASSWKGQDGGYTF	TGCGCCAGCAGCTGGAAGGGGCAGGACGGCGGCTACACCTTC
TRBD2	TRBV20-1	TRBJ2-5	many	CSAQTSGGKTQYF	TGCAGTGCTCAGACTAGCGGGGGAAAGACCCAGTACTTC
TRBD2	TRBV28	TRBJ2-7	.	CASSSGLAGTRYEQYF	TGTGCCAGCAGTTCGGGACTAGCGGGAACTCGCTACGAGCAGTACTTC
.	TRBV27	TRBJ2-7	few	CASSSLRGGLYEQYF	TGTGCCAGCAGTTCCCTCAGGGGAGGGTTATACGAGCAGTACTTC
TRBD2	TRBV7-4	TRBJ2-5	.	CASSLALVRELLVETQYF	TGTGCCAGCAGCTTAGCGCTGGTGCGGGAGCTGCTGGTAGAGACCCAGTACTTC
TRBD2	TRBV12-3/TRBV12-4	TRBJ2-4	few	CASRLGGGNIQYF	TGTGCCAGCAGACTTGGGGGGGGAAACATTCAGTACTTC
TRBD1	TRBV5-1	TRBJ2-1	many	CASSLGQGAADEQFF	TGCGCCAGCAGCTTAGGACAGGGGGCAGCGGATGAGCAGTTCTTC